Reported below is one T cell receptor (beta chain). Antigen specificity is unknown. The sample originates from a study of T cells in Graves' hyperthyroidism and ophthalmopathy. In the study overall: Initial diagnosis, before any treatment, was when peripheral blood was collected.

Study-wide points: Most expanded thyroid clonotypes above 0.001 recurred in blood.

Researchers took RNA transcripts and amplified the TCR beta CDR3 regions from them. RT-PCR in the first round (using the HTBI primer set) targeted the TCR CDR3. TCRdb ran MiXCR on the multiplex PCR reads and lists one entry per CDR3 protein. This table holds hundreds of thousands of distinct CDR3 sequences, approximately 40% found once. Thyroid ultrasound, orbital computed tomography, clinical symptoms, and serum thyroxine and TRAb underpinned diagnoses. This TCR derives from a woman aged 40 to 50 with Graves' hyperthyroidism. The sequencing sample was made of blood.

Here the CDR3 reads CASSGAGGYTF. The CDR3 bases are TGTGCCAGCAGCGGTGCCGGGGGCTACACCTTC. The chain couples TRBV12-3 or TRBV12-4 to TRBJ1-2; D not resolved. V lost 6 bases and J lost 8, with 10 bases in between. The CDR3 runs 11 residues.